The rows below give T cell receptor beta chains drawn from one sample of a study of CD8+ T cells in alopecia areata. The repertoire was sequenced with immunoSEQ multiplex PCR; TCRdb's copy has only in-frame clones and lacks some. The sample has more than 90,000 clones, less than 45% seen once; the top ten hold approximately 3%. The specimen was CD4+ T cells sorted from blood. The receptors were sampled from a human donor with alopecia areata. The CDR3 runs from the conserved cysteine through the conserved F or W. The D gene is left open where the match is weak. Some rows have no size entry. The others give once, few or many, or a class for an expanded clone.

. | TRBJ2-7 | few | TRBV7-9 | TGTGCCAGCAGCTTATTCGCGTACGAGCAGTACTTC | CASSLFAYEQYF
TRBD2 | TRBJ2-7 | . | TRBV4-2 | TGTGCCAGCAGCCAAGATCTAAGAGGAAGCGGGGGGGCCCACGAGCAGTACTTC | CASSQDLRGSGGAHEQYF
TRBD1 | TRBJ2-5 | . | TRBV7-3 | TGTGCCAGCATCAATGCCCGGGACAGGGGGCAAGAGACCCAGTACTTC | CASINARDRGQETQYF
TRBD2 | TRBJ2-1 | few | TRBV5-4 | TGTGCCAGCAGCCCTATAGCGGGGGGTCATAATGAGCAGTTCTTC | CASSPIAGGHNEQFF
. | TRBJ1-5 | . | TRBV7-2 | TGTGCCAGCAGCCTTAGCAATCAGCCCCAGCATTTT | CASSLSNQPQHF
. | TRBJ2-3 | . | TRBV6-5 | TGTGCCAGCAGGCGGGACCGCACAGATACGCAGTATTTT | CASRRDRTDTQYF
. | TRBJ1-1 | . | TRBV29-1 | TGCAGCGTTGAAGGGCCGCTGAACACTGAAGCTTTCTTT | CSVEGPLNTEAFF
. | TRBJ2-7 | . | TRBV7-9 | TGTGCCAGCAGCTTAGCGGTCGCCTACGAGCAGTACTTC | CASSLAVAYEQYF
. | TRBJ2-2 | . | TRBV6-5 | TGTCTCTCGGGCTCGAGGAACACCGGGGAGCTGTTTTTT | CLSGSRNTGELFF
. | TRBJ1-1 | few | TRBV7-9 | TGTGCCAGCAGCCCGTGGGGCGGACTCACTGAAGCTTTCTTT | CASSPWGGLTEAFF
. | TRBJ2-3 | . | TRBV6-6 | TGTGCCAGCAGTTACTCTAGAGCTACTAGCACAGATACGCAGTATTTT | CASSYSRATSTDTQYF
. | TRBJ1-1 | few | TRBV14 | TGTGCCAGCAGCCAAGATCTGGACACTGAAGCTTTCTTT | CASSQDLDTEAFF
. | TRBJ1-4 | . | TRBV6-5 | TGTGCCAGCAGTTACCCCCTTAACTGTGGACTGTTTTTT | CASSYPLNCGLFF
TRBD1 | TRBJ1-2 | . | TRBV29-1 | TGCAGCGTTGATTTAGGACAGGGAATTGGCTACACCTTC | CSVDLGQGIGYTF
. | TRBJ2-7 | few | TRBV28 | TGTGCCAGCAGTCCGGGACTTAACTACGAGCAGTACTTC | CASSPGLNYEQYF
TRBD1 | TRBJ2-6 | few | TRBV5-1 | TGCGCCAGCAGCGGACAGGGGACTGGGGCCAACGTCCTGACTTTC | CASSGQGTGANVLTF
. | TRBJ1-2 | . | TRBV5-1 | TGCGCCAGCGCAGACAACTATGGCTACACCTTC | CASADNYGYTF